A single sample gave rise to the 16 T cell receptor beta chains below, sequenced in a study of shared clonotypes between healthy human individuals. Positive CCR7 selection of CD45RO-negative cells yielded the naive CD8 cells, and terminally differentiated effector memory CD45RA+ cells were excluded. Clones were sequenced by immunoSEQ multiplex PCR, and TCRdb holds only the in-frame ones, with some missing. The table shows about 2.1 million clones, with 93% occurring only once. Sequencing used naive CD8+ T cells from PBMCs. The source is a young man in good health. Some clones in this sample may be carry-over from other donors' samples.

The rearrangement uses TRBV9 and TRBJ2-7; D remains unclear. From germline, CDR1 is SGDLS and CDR2 YYNGEE. V lost 0 bases and J 5 bases, leaving 9 bases between the germline ends. The CDR3 consists of 13 residues. The CDR3 here is CASSVETTNEQYF. The CDR3 nucleotides read TGTGCCAGCAGCGTAGAAACGACCAACGAGCAGTACTTC.

V and J are TRBV13 and TRBJ1-1; 10 bases map to TRBD1. Germline trimming cut 5 bases from V and 5 bases from J; bases unmatched to any gene: 5. CDR3 length: 14 amino acids. The germline V gene has CDR1 PRHDT and CDR2 FYEKMQ (reference sequence). In DNA form, the CDR3 reads TGTGCCAGCAGCCACGGGACAGGGGTTACTGAAGCTTTCTTT. Its protein is CASSHGTGVTEAFF.

This clone was recorded once. Other DNA sequences of this sample code for an identical CDR3. The CDR3 reads CASSVGRGSTDTQYF. DNA for the CDR3: TGTGCCAGCAGCGTAGGTCGGGGCTCCACAGATACGCAGTATTTT. The chain joins TRBV9 to TRBJ2-3; D is tentatively TRBD1 or TRBD2 (5 bases each). The germline gives CDR1 SGDLS, CDR2 YYNGEE. CDR3 size: 15 residues. V was trimmed by 0 bases and J by 2 bases, leaving 10 bases between them.

On this clone: The same CDR3 also results from other DNA sequences found in this sample. The chain employs TRBV2 and TRBJ1-1; D is undetermined. This CDR3 has 13 residues. CDR1 and CDR2 from the germline V gene are SNHLY and FYNNEI. Trimming cost V 6 bases and J 6 bases, with 14 bases left between them. In DNA form, the CDR3 reads TGTGCCAGCAGCGGTACCGGCTCGGCTGAAGCTTTCTTT. This sequence encodes CASSGTGSAEAFF.

This sequence joins TRBV28 and TRBJ1-3; 7 nucleotides line up with TRBD1. Germline V lookup: CDR1 MDHEN, CDR2 SYDVKM. The CDR3 runs to 13 residues. V lost 8 bases to trimming and J lost 0 bases; unmatched junction nucleotides: 1. CDR3 amino acids: CASRDSSGNTIYF. CDR3 DNA: TGTGCCAGCCGGGACAGCTCTGGAAACACCATATATTTT.

This chain connects TRBV11-1 to TRBJ1-2; a weak D match, TRBD1 (5 bases). This CDR3 region has 14 residues. The V gene lost 3 bases and the J gene lost 2 bases, with 10 bases spanning the gap. In germline, CDR1 is SGHAT, CDR2 FQDESV (reference sequence). The CDR3 DNA reads as TGTGCCAGCAGCTTGTCGGACACGAACTATGGCTACACCTTC. The encoded protein is CASSLSDTNYGYTF.

DNA for the CDR3: TGTGCCAGCGGAACCCAGGGAAAGATCACAGATACGCAGTATTTT. Translated, it gives CASGTQGKITDTQYF. This rearrangement joins TRBV27 to TRBJ2-3; tentative D call: TRBD1 (5 bases). The CDR3 is 15 amino acids. V lost 8 bases, J lost 2 bases, and 17 bases lay in between. Looked up from germline, CDR1 is MNHEY and CDR2 is SMNVEV (reference sequence).

On this clone: This sample also contains other DNA sequences that code for the same CDR3. The chain couples TRBV6-1 to TRBJ2-2, with no clear D. Germline V gene sequence: CDR1 MNHNS, CDR2 SASEGT. V was cut by 2 bases and J by 7 bases, with 2 bases left in between. The CDR3 covers 11 residues. CDR3 nucleotides: TGTGCCAGCAGTGAAAGCGGGGAGCTGTTTTTT. It encodes CASSESGELFF.

V is TRBV28 and J is TRBJ2-2; 10 nucleotides agree with TRBD1. CDR3 length: 15 amino acids. V lost 5 bases to trimming and J lost 7 bases; unmatched junction nucleotides: 7. From germline, CDR1 is MDHEN and CDR2 SYDVKM. CDR3: CASSRDRGESGELFF. The CDR3 DNA sequence: TGTGCCAGCAGTAGGGACAGGGGAGAGAGCGGGGAGCTGTTTTTT.

V gene TRBV5-5 combines with J gene TRBJ2-7, with 7 positions matching TRBD2. This CDR3 has 15 residues. Per germline, CDR1 SGHKS and CDR2 YYEKEE (reference sequence). J gave up 1 base and V 4 bases, and 8 bases lay outside the gene matches. This chain's CDR3 is CASSPLAEGSYEQYF. The CDR3 DNA sequence: TGTGCCAGCAGCCCGCTAGCGGAAGGATCCTACGAGCAGTACTTC.

The chain uses TRBV5-6 and TRBJ1-2, with 7 bases that match TRBD1. With 4 bases clipped from V and 4 bases from J, the junction kept 13 bases outside the gene matches. CDR3 length: 16 residues. Germline lookup yields CDR1 SGHDT and CDR2 YYEEEE. Here the CDR3 DNA reads TGTGCCAGCAGCCTAATACAGGGGAAGTACGGCTATGGCTACACCTTC. It codes for CASSLIQGKYGYGYTF. The full variable domain, completed using reference TRBV5-6 and TRBJ1-2, is DAGVTQSPTHLIKTRGQQVTLRCSPKSGHDTVSWYQQALGQGPQFIFQYYEEEERQRGNFPDRFSGHQFPNYSSELNVNALLLGDSALYLCASSLIQGKYGYGYTFGSGTRLTVV.

The chain links TRBV27 to TRBJ1-1, with D possibly being TRBD1 (5 bases). Trimming stripped 8 bases from V and 1 base from J, with 11 bases between. Germline values: CDR1 MNHEY, CDR2 SMNVEV (reference sequence). The CDR3 length is 13 residues. DNA for the CDR3: TGTGCCAGCGCCGCGGGGCGGAACACTGAAGCTTTCTTT. Translating it yields CASAAGRNTEAFF.

V gene TRBV9 combines with J gene TRBJ1-4; no reliable D call. The CDR3 covers 16 residues. The V end was cut by 0 bases, the J end by 8 bases, with 17 bases between. CDR1 and CDR2 (germline): SGDLS, YYNGEE. As DNA, the CDR3 is TGTGCCAGCAGCGTAGCTCTGGAGGCGCATAGAGAAAAACTGTTTTTT. This sequence encodes CASSVALEAHREKLFF.

V gene TRBV19 combines with J gene TRBJ2-3, with 8 bases aligning to TRBD1. This CDR3 spans 13 amino acids. Germline trimming cut 9 bases from V and 1 base from J; bases unmatched to any gene: 3. CDR1 is LNHDA, CDR2 SQIVND, per germline (reference sequence). The CDR3, as DNA: TGTGCCAGCACGGACAGGGGCACAGATACGCAGTATTTT. This sequence encodes CASTDRGTDTQYF.

The chain employs TRBV11-2 and TRBJ2-7; TRBD2 matches at 9 bases. V was clipped by 8 bases and J by 1 base; unmatched bases: 9. Germline V lookup: CDR1 SGHAT, CDR2 FQNNGV. The CDR3 is 15 amino acids. Written as DNA, the CDR3 is TGTGCCAGCGGACCCCTAGCGGGACCGTCCTACGAGCAGTACTTC. Its protein is CASGPLAGPSYEQYF.

The chain has TRBV11-3 and TRBJ2-3; 8 positions match TRBD1. The CDR3 contains 16 residues. The germline gives CDR1 SGHNT, CDR2 YENEEA. Trimming removed 4 bases from V and 4 bases from J; junction bases left unmatched: 10. This chain's CDR3 is CASSSRGTGRSDTQYF. For the CDR3, the DNA is TGTGCCAGCAGCTCAAGGGGGACAGGCAGATCAGATACGCAGTATTTT.